This T cell receptor (beta chain) derives from a study of Ad26.COV2.S vaccination and SARS-CoV-2 variants. At the level of the study: Ad26.COV2.S was injected intramuscularly once or twice, 56 days apart.

Clones were read by immunoSEQ multiplex PCR, and TCRdb kept only the in-frame ones, dropping some. Here the sample spans 300,000 to 500,000 clones, about 85% being singletons. Whole-study findings and limits: Vaccine recipients posted higher spike-specific TCR breadth than their placebo counterparts.

Treatment described: around 19 received Ad26.COV2.S at low or high dose, single or two shots; about 5 received placebo; per-sample allocation not given. Samples analyzed were those drawn on day 63 after the first vaccine or placebo injection. Germline V gene sequence: CDR1 LNHDA, CDR2 SQIVND (reference sequence). V lost 3 bases and J lost 8; bases outside the gene matches: 3. This CDR3 spans 13 amino acids. Regarding this clone: Its cognate antigen is unknown.

This receptor was taken from a person between 18 and 60 years old who received the Ad26.COV2.S COVID-19 vaccine or a placebo. The V gene is TRBV19, the J gene TRBJ2-2, with 7 bases identical to TRBD1. The material sequenced was peripheral blood, taken in a trial of Ad26.COV2.S vaccine versus placebo. This CDR3 is CASSIQGVGELFF. The CDR3 region has the DNA TGTGCCAGTAGTATTCAGGGGGTAGGGGAGCTGTTTTTT. The complete variable domain, with remaining parts taken from reference TRBV19 and TRBJ2-2, reads DGGITQSPKYLFRKEGQNVTLSCEQNLNHDAMYWYRQDPGQGLRLIYYSQIVNDFQKGDIAEGYSVSREKKESFPLTVTSAQKNPTAFYLCASSIQGVGELFFGEGSRLTVL.